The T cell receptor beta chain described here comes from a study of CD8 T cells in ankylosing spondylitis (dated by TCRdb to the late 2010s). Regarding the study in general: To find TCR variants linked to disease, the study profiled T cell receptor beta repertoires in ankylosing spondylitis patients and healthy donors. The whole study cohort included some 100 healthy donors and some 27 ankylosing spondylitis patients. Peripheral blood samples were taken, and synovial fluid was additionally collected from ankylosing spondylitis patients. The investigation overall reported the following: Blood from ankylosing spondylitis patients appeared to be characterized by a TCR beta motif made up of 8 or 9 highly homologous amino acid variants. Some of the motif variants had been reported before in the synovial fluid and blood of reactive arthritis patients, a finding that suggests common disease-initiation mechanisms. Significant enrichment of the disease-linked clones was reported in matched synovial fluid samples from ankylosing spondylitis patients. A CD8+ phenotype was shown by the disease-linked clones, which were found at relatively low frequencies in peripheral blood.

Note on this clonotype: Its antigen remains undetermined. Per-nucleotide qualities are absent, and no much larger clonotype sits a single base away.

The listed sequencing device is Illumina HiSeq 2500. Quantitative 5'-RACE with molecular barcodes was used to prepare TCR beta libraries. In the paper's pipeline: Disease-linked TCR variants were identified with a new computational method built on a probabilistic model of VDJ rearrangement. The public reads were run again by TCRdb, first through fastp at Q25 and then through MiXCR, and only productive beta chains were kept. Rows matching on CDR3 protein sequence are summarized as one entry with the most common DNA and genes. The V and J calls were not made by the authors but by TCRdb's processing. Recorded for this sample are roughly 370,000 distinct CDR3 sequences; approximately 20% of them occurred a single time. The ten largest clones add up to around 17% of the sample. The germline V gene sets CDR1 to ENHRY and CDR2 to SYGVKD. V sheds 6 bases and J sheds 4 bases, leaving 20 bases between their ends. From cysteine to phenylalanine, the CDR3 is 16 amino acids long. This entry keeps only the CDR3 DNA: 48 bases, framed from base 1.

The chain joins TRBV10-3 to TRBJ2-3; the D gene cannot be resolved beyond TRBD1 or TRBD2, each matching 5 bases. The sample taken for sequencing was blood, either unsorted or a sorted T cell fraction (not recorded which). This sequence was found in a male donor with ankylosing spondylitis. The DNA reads TGTGCCATCAGCCCCCGGGGACCAGAAGGGGCAGATACGCAGTATTTT. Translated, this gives CAISPRGPEGADTQYF.